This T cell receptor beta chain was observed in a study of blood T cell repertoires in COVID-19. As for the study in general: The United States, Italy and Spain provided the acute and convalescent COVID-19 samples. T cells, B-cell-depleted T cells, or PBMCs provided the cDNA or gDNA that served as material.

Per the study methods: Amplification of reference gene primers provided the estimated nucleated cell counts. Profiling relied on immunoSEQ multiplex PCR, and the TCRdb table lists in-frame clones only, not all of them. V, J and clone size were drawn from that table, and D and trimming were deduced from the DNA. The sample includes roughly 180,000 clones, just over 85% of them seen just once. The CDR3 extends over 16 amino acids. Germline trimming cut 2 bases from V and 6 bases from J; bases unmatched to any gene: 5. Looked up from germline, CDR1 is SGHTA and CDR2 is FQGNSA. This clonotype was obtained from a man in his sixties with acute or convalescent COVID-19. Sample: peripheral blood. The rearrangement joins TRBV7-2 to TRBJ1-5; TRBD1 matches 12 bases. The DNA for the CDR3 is TGTGCCAGCAGCTTAACCGGGACAGGGGGCCGTCAGCCCCAGCATTTT. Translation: CASSLTGTGGRQPQHF.